Shown below are 9 T cell receptor beta chains from a single sample sequenced in a study of T cells in Graves' hyperthyroidism and ophthalmopathy (dated by TCRdb to the late 2010s). Library preparation was by multiplex PCR. The reads were generated on an Illumina HiSeq 2000. The TCR beta CDR3 regions were amplified from the RNA transcripts. The first round of RT-PCR for the TCR CDR3 was performed with the HTBI primer set and the Qiagen OneStep RT-PCR kit. TCRdb trimmed the raw reads at Q25, called clones with MiXCR and kept productive beta chains. When rows share a CDR3 protein, they turn into one entry using the most common DNA and genes. For this sample there are approximately 610,000 distinct CDR3 sequences; approximately 16% appear just once. About 18% of the sample goes to the ten largest clones. The sequenced sample consisted of blood. The source is a woman aged 18-30 years with Graves' hyperthyroidism.

CDR3 DNA: TGTGCCTGGAGTCAGGGAGCAGTAGAGCAGTTCTTC. This sequence encodes CAWSQGAVEQFF. This rearrangement joins TRBV30 to TRBJ2-1, with D perhaps assigned TRBD1 or TRBD2 (5 bases each). This CDR3 comprises 12 residues. Germline V gene lookup returns CDR1 GTSNPN and CDR2 SVGIG (reference sequence). Trimming took off 2 bases at V and 10 bases at J, with 12 bases between the two ends.

V usage is TRBV18 and J usage is TRBJ1-3; 9 positions agree with TRBD1. Germline V CDR1 and CDR2: KGHSH, LQKENI. The CDR3 is 15 residues long. V shed 4 bases, J shed 2 bases, and the junction held 3 bases outside the gene matches. Written as DNA, the CDR3 is TGTGCCAGCTCACTACAGGGGGCGGCTGGAAACACCATATATTTT. Encoded protein: CASSLQGAAGNTIYF.

The J gene is TRBJ1-6, the V gene TRBV5-8, with D hard to call. CDR1 is SGHTS, CDR2 YDEGEE, per germline. The CDR3 has 15 residues. Trimming pared 0 bases from V and 7 bases from J, leaving 11 bases between. CDR3 protein: CASSLGRASNSPLHF. The CDR3 DNA reads as TGTGCCAGCAGCTTGGGACGGGCCAGCAATTCACCCCTCCACTTT.

V is TRBV19 and J is TRBJ1-3; weak D call: TRBD1 (5 bases). V lost 8 bases to trimming and J lost 2 bases, with 13 bases between them. Germline CDR1 LNHDA, CDR2 SQIVND (reference sequence). This CDR3 comprises 14 residues. This CDR3 reads CASFTGGTGNTIYF. CDR3 DNA: TGTGCCAGTTTTACAGGTGGGACTGGAAACACCATATATTTT.

This clonotype was counted ten times or more. The CDR3, as DNA: TGTGCCAGCAGCTTGGGACAGCCCAGCGTCACTGAAGCTTTCTTT. Its protein product is CASSLGQPSVTEAFF. This chain connects TRBV5-5 to TRBJ1-1; D is perhaps TRBD1 (5 bases). Trimming removed 0 bases from V and 4 bases from J, with 13 bases in between. In germline, CDR1 is SGHKS, CDR2 YYEKEE (reference sequence). The CDR3 contains 15 residues.

A word on this clonotype: One end of the junction fails to match germline, which may point to a read error. The rearrangement links TRBV9 to TRBJ2-3; 16 bases are shared with TRBD2. The germline V gene encodes CDR1 SGDLS and CDR2 YYNGEE. The CDR3 extends over 18 amino acids. The CDR3 sequence: CAGSDGTSGGASTDTQYF. In DNA, the CDR3 is TGTGCCGGCAGTGACGGGACTAGCGGGGGGGCTAGCACAGATACGCAGTATTTT.

The chain has TRBV7-2 and TRBJ2-7; no clear D. CDR3 length: 14 amino acids. Trimming cost V 1 base and J 6 bases, with 13 bases left between them. Germline CDR1 and CDR2: SGHTA and FQGNSA. The CDR3 DNA sequence: TGTGCCAGCAGCTTAGGAGGTCCAGAAGTCGAGCAGTACTTC. Residues: CASSLGGPEVEQYF.

The genes are TRBV3-1 and TRBJ1-6; no clear D gene. V was clipped by 0 bases and J by 7 bases, with 13 bases between them. Germline values: CDR1 LGHDT, CDR2 YNNKEL (reference sequence). The CDR3 totals 16 residues. For the CDR3, the DNA is TGTGCCAGCAGCCAAGATACGGCGCCGGGGAATTCACCCCTCCACTTT. This encodes CASSQDTAPGNSPLHF.

In this sample, this clonotype turned up a few times. The CDR3 here is CAISESSAAANEKLFF. The CDR3 bases are TGTGCCATCAGTGAGTCGTCGGCAGCCGCTAATGAAAAACTGTTTTTT. The genes are TRBV10-3 and TRBJ1-4; no definite D call. V was clipped by 0 bases and J by 3 bases, with 11 bases between them. Germline lookup yields CDR1 ENHRY and CDR2 SYGVKD. The CDR3 contains 16 residues.